Listed below are T cell receptor beta chains from one sample, sequenced in a study of response to subunit inactivated influenza vaccine. One entry per CDR3 protein results from TCRdb running MiXCR on the RT-PCR reads. The sample records 630,000 or so distinct CDR3 sequences, around 14% being singletons. This specimen consisted of PBMCs from blood, obtained 11 to 12 days after vaccination. Source of these receptors: a man aged 45-65 years who received an inactivated influenza vaccine. The CDR3 runs from the conserved cysteine through the conserved F or W. The D gene is left open where the match is weak. Size is stated for part of the rows, as once, few or many counts, or as a class when the clone is expanded.

clone size,J gene,D gene,V gene,CDR3 protein,CDR3 DNA
-,TRBJ2-1,-,TRBV11-1,CASSPDRASGISYNEQFF,TGTGCCAGCAGCCCAGACAGGGCTAGCGGTATCTCCTACAATGAGCAGTTCTTC
few,TRBJ2-7,TRBD2,TRBV7-9,CASSSTGLAGAYEQYF,TGTGCCAGCAGCAGCACGGGACTAGCGGGGGCCTACGAGCAGTACTTC
few,TRBJ2-7,TRBD1,TRBV10-3,CATTPGQGAHEQYF,TGTGCCACAACTCCGGGACAGGGGGCGCATGAGCAGTACTTC
many,TRBJ1-2,-,TRBV20-1,CSARGGQGTYGYTF,TGCAGTGCTAGAGGGGGGCAGGGCACTTATGGCTACACCTTC
few,TRBJ2-5,TRBD2,TRBV3-1,CASSPRRLAGQETQYF,TGTGCCAGCAGCCCTCGGAGGCTAGCGGGACAAGAGACCCAGTACTTC
few,TRBJ2-1,TRBD1,TRBV6-2/TRBV6-3,CASRPGQGYNEQFF,TGTGCCAGCAGACCGGGACAGGGGTACAATGAGCAGTTCTTC
-,TRBJ2-3,-,TRBV15,CATSRPPEDTQYF,TGTGCCACCAGCAGACCCCCTGAAGATACGCAGTATTTT
few,TRBJ2-1,-,TRBV9,CASSVETSNEQFF,TGTGCCAGCAGCGTAGAGACTAGCAATGAGCAGTTCTTC
few,TRBJ2-5,TRBD2,TRBV7-2,CASSYQMSSGGTQYF,TGTGCCAGCAGCTACCAAATGAGTAGCGGGGGGACCCAGTACTTC
many,TRBJ2-1,-,TRBV20-1,CSARDRQNNNEQFF,TGCAGTGCTAGAGATCGTCAGAACAACAATGAGCAGTTCTTC
-,TRBJ2-2,TRBD2,TRBV7-2,CASRKSLAGGNTGELFF,TGTGCCAGCAGGAAGTCGTTAGCGGGAGGGAACACCGGGGAGCTGTTTTTT
-,TRBJ2-7,-,TRBV5-5,CASRRDSFYEQYF,TGTGCCAGCAGAAGAGACAGTTTCTACGAGCAGTACTTC
few,TRBJ1-1,TRBD1,TRBV5-4,CASSLKGQGNTEAFF,TGTGCCAGCAGCTTAAAGGGACAGGGGAACACTGAAGCTTTCTTT
-,TRBJ1-5,-,TRBV6-2/TRBV6-3,CASSPTGILGQPQHF,TGTGCCAGCAGTCCCACAGGGATCCTAGGACAGCCCCAGCATTTT
few,TRBJ2-5,TRBD1,TRBV9,CASSARTGGPSSYAQYF,TGTGCCAGCAGCGCCCGGACAGGTGGCCCCTCCTCGTATGCCCAGTACTTC
few,TRBJ2-5,TRBD1,TRBV28,CASRGQGLETQYF,TGTGCCAGCAGAGGACAGGGGTTGGAGACCCAGTACTTC
few,TRBJ1-4,-,TRBV5-1,CASSSMGPTNEKLFF,TGCGCCAGCAGCTCAATGGGGCCAACTAATGAAAAACTGTTTTTT
-,TRBJ2-2,-,TRBV6-2/TRBV6-3,CASSYSLATGELFF,TGTGCCAGCAGTTACTCTTTAGCCACCGGGGAGCTGTTTTTT
-,TRBJ2-1,-,TRBV6-5,CASSLNPGMWNEQFF,TGTGCCAGCAGTTTGAACCCGGGCATGTGGAATGAGCAGTTCTTC
few,TRBJ2-5,-,TRBV3-1,CASSQSDRFGQQETQYF,TGTGCCAGCAGCCAATCTGATCGCTTCGGACAGCAAGAGACCCAGTACTTC
-,TRBJ1-1,TRBD1,TRBV4-2,CASSRSGQGITEAFF,TGTGCCAGCAGCCGCTCGGGACAGGGGATAACTGAAGCTTTCTTT
-,TRBJ2-7,TRBD1,TRBV6-1,CASSGDRGFYEQYF,TGTGCCAGCAGTGGGGACAGGGGCTTCTACGAGCAGTACTTC
-,TRBJ2-2,-,TRBV14,CASSQGFFPLIGGMRNTGELFF,TGTGCCAGCAGCCAAGGGTTTTTCCCCCTTATCGGAGGGATGAGGAACACCGGGGAGCTGTTTTTT
-,TRBJ1-1,-,TRBV11-2,CASSSWGGTEAFF,TGTGCCAGCAGCTCATGGGGGGGCACTGAAGCTTTCTTT
-,TRBJ1-1,-,TRBV7-9,CASSLVKGGVRTEAFF,TGTGCCAGCAGCTTAGTTAAGGGGGGAGTTCGCACTGAAGCTTTCTTT
-,TRBJ2-7,TRBD1,TRBV10-1,CASSESGTGQQYF,TGCGCCAGCAGTGAGTCGGGGACAGGGCAGCAGTACTTC
few,TRBJ2-2,-,TRBV11-2,CASSLDRERELFF,TGTGCCAGCAGCTTAGATCGGGAGCGGGAGCTGTTTTTT
-,TRBJ1-2,-,TRBV20-1,CSARRDRNSGYTF,TGCAGTGCTCGTCGGGACCGAAATTCGGGCTACACCTTC
-,TRBJ2-1,-,TRBV18,CASSPSLETEQFF,TGTGCCAGCTCACCATCCCTAGAGACCGAGCAGTTCTTC
-,TRBJ2-3,-,TRBV28,CASSRLVGRGADTQYF,TGTGCCAGCAGTCGACTAGTCGGACGCGGGGCAGATACGCAGTATTTT
many,TRBJ2-3,TRBD1,TRBV10-3,CAISLTGTDTQYF,TGTGCCATCAGCCTGACAGGGACCGATACGCAGTATTTT
-,TRBJ2-7,TRBD1,TRBV24-1,CATSDSGGNLREQYF,TGTGCCACCAGTGATTCAGGGGGCAACCTCCGCGAGCAGTACTTC
-,TRBJ1-6,-,TRBV7-2,CASSLNSLSPLHF,TGTGCCAGCAGCTTAAACTCCTTGTCACCCCTCCACTTT
few,TRBJ1-6,-,TRBV6-2/TRBV6-3,CASSTDPLTLHF,TGTGCCAGCAGTACTGACCCGTTGACCCTCCACTTT
-,TRBJ2-5,-,TRBV15,CATSRTGLQETQYF,TGTGCCACCAGCAGGACAGGTCTCCAAGAGACCCAGTACTTC
many,TRBJ2-7,TRBD2,TRBV29-1,CSVERLAGGSYEQYF,TGCAGCGTTGAGAGACTAGCGGGGGGCTCCTACGAGCAGTACTTC
few,TRBJ1-2,TRBD1,TRBV7-9,CASSLVGQGNYGYTF,TGTGCCAGCAGCTTAGTGGGACAGGGAAACTATGGCTACACCTTC
-,TRBJ2-5,TRBD1,TRBV20-1,CSATGTGETQYF,TGCAGTGCAACCGGGACAGGGGAGACCCAGTACTTC